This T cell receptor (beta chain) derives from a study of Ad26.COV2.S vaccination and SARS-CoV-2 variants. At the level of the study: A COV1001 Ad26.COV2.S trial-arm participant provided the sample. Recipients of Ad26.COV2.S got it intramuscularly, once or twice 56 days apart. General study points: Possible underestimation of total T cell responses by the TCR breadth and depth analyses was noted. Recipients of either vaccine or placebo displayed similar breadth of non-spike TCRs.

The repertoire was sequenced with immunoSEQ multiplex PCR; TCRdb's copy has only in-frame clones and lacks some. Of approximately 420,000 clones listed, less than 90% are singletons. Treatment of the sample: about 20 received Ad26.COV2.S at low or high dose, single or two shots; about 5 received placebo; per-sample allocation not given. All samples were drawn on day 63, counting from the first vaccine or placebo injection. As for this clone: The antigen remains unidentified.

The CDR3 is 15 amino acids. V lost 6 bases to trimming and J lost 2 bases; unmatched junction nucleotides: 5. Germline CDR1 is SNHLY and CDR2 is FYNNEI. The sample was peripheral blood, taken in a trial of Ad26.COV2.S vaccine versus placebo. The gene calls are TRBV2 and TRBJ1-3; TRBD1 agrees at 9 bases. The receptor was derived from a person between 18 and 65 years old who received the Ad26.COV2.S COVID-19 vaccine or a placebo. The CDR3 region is CASRGQGSAGNTIYF. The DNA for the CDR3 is TGTGCCAGCAGGGGACAGGGATCAGCTGGAAACACCATATATTTT.